Each of the 5 T cell receptor beta chains below was sequenced from the same sample in a study of blood T cell repertoires in COVID-19. Generated by immunoSEQ multiplex PCR, the TCRdb table keeps only in-frame clones and is missing some. Among about 270,000 clones, 82% were seen once, and the ten largest hold approximately 3.1%. The sequenced material came from peripheral blood. These receptors all stem from a woman between 18 and 30 years old with acute or convalescent COVID-19.

This chain joins TRBV7-8 and TRBJ2-7; D is possibly TRBD2 (5 bases). The CDR3 contains 14 residues. The V gene's germline CDR1 is SGHVS and CDR2 FQNEAQ. V was pared by 4 bases and J by 3 bases, with 13 bases between. For the CDR3, the DNA is TGTGCCAGCAGCTCCCCGCGAGGACTCTACGAGCAGTACTTC. Its translation is CASSSPRGLYEQYF.

The V gene is TRBV7-2, the J gene TRBJ2-7; 8 bases align to TRBD2. Germline values: CDR1 SGHTA, CDR2 FQGNSA. There are 16 residues in the CDR3. V lost 9 bases to trimming and J lost 0 bases; unmatched junction nucleotides: 13. CDR3 sequence: CARRGGFIQSSYEQYF. The CDR3 nucleotides read TGTGCCAGACGGGGGGGATTTATTCAGAGCTCCTACGAGCAGTACTTC. The full variable domain, rest sourced from reference TRBV7-2 and TRBJ2-7, is GAGVSQSPSNKVTEKGKDVELRCDPISGHTALYWYRQSLGQGLEFLIYFQGNSAPDKSGLPSDRFSAERTGGSVSTLTIQRTQQEDSAVYLCARRGGFIQSSYEQYFGPGTRLTVT.

The V call is TRBV14, the J call TRBJ2-7, with 10 positions matching TRBD2. CDR3 size: 19 residues. Trimming at V came to 0 bases and at J to 1 base, leaving 12 bases not matched to a gene. Germline V gene lookup returns CDR1 SGHDN and CDR2 FVKESK. The CDR3 coding sequence is TGTGCCAGCAGCCAAGATAAGCGTCTAGCGGGAGAATCTTCCTACGAGCAGTACTTC. Translation gives CASSQDKRLAGESSYEQYF. The entire variable domain, with the rest obtained from reference TRBV14 and TRBJ2-7, is as follows: EAGVTQFPSHSVIEKGQTVTLRCDPISGHDNLYWYRRVMGKEIKFLLHFVKESKQDESGMPNNRFLAERTGGTYSTLKVQPAELEDSGVYFCASSQDKRLAGESSYEQYFGPGTRLTVT.

This clone was picked up a small number of times. The chain carries TRBV7-3 and TRBJ2-1, with D perhaps matching TRBD2 (6 bases). Trimming removed 1 base at V and 7 bases at J, with 17 bases between. Germline V gene data show CDR1 as SGHTA and CDR2 as FQGTGA. This CDR3 has 16 residues. The CDR3 DNA reads TGTGCCAGCAGCTTAAATGTTATCGCGGGGCGGAATGAGCAGTTCTTC. Its translation is CASSLNVIAGRNEQFF.

The chain links TRBV6-5 to TRBJ1-3, with TRBD1 matching over 9 bases. CDR1 is MNHEY, CDR2 SVGAGI, per germline. The CDR3 length is 14 residues. The junction had 4 bases not matched to a gene; V was cut back by 9 bases and J by 1 base. CDR3 sequence reads: CASSGTGSGNTIYF. The CDR3 region has the DNA TGTGCCAGTTCCGGGACAGGGTCTGGAAACACCATATATTTT.